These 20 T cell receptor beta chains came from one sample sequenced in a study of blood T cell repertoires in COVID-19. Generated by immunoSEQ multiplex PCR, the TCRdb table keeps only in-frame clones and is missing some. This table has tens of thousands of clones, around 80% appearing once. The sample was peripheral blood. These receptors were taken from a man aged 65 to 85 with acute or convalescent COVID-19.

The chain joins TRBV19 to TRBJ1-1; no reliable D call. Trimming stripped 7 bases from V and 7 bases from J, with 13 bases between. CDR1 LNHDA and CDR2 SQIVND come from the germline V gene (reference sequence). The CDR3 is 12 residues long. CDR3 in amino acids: CASTRREDEAFF. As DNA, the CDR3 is TGTGCCAGTACTCGGCGCGAGGATGAAGCTTTCTTT.

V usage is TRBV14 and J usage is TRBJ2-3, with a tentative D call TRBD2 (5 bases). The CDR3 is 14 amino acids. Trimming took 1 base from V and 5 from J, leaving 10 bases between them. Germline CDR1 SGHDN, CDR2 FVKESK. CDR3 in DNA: TGTGCCAGCAGCCAAGGGATAGCGCTAGATACGCAGTATTTT. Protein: CASSQGIALDTQYF.

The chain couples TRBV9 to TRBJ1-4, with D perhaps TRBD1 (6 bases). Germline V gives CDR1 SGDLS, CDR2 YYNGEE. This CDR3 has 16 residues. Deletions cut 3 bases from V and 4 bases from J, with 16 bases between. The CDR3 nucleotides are TGTGCCAGCAGCGCTGGACAGATACAGGATAATGAAAAACTGTTTTTT. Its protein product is CASSAGQIQDNEKLFF.

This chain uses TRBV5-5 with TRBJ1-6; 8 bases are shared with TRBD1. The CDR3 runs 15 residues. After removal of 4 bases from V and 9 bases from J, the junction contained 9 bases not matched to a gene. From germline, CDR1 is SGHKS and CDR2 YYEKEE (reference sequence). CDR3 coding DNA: TGTGCCAGCAGCACTCTCGACAGGGGTGGTTCACCCCTCCACTTT. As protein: CASSTLDRGGSPLHF. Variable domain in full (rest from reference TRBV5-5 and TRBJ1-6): DAGVTQSPTHLIKTRGQQVTLRCSPISGHKSVSWYQQVLGQGPQFIFQYYEKEERGRGNFPDRFSARQFPNYSSELNVNALLLGDSALYLCASSTLDRGGSPLHFGNGTRLTVT.

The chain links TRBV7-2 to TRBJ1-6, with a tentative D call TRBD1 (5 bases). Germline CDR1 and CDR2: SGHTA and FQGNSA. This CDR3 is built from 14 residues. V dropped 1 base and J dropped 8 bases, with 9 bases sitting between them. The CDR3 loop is CASSLGRGYSPLHF. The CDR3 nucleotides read TGTGCCAGCAGCTTAGGTAGGGGATATTCACCCCTCCACTTT.

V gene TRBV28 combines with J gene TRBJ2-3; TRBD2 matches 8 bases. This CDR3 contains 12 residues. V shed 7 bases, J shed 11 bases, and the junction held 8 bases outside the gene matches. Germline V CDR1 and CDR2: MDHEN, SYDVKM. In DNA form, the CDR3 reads TGTGCCAGCATTCCATCCGGGGGGGTGCAGTATTTT. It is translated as CASIPSGGVQYF.

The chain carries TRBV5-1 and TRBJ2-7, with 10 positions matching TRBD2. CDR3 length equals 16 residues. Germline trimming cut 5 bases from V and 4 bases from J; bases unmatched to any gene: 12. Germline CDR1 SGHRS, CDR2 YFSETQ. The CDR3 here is CASRSEPASGRYEQYF. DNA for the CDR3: TGCGCCAGCAGAAGTGAGCCGGCTAGCGGGAGATACGAGCAGTACTTC.

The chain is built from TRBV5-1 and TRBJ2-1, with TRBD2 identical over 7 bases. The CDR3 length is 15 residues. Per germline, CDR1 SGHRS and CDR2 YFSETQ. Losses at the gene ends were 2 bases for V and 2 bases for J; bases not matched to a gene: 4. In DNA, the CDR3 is TGCGCCAGCAGCTTTGACGGGAGGCCCTACAATGAGCAGTTCTTC. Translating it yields CASSFDGRPYNEQFF.

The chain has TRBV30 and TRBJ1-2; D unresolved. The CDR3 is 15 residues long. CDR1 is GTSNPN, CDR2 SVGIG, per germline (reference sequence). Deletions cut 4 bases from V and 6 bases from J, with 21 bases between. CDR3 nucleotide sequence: TGTGCCTGGACCGAGTTACAGAAATCGAGGGATGGCTACACCTTC. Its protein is CAWTELQKSRDGYTF.

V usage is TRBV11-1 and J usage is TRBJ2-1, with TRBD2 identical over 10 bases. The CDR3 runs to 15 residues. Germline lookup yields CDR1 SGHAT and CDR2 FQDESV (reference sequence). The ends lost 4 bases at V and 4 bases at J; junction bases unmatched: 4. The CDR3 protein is CASSYSSGGYNEQFF. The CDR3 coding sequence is TGTGCCAGCAGCTATTCTAGCGGGGGATACAATGAGCAGTTCTTC.

DNA of the CDR3: TGTGCCAGCAGCCAAGCCGGCGGGAGAGGGACCGGGGAGCTGTTTTTT. Its translation is CASSQAGGRGTGELFF. The genes are TRBV14 and TRBJ2-2, with 7 bases matching TRBD2. V shed 1 base, J shed 5 bases, and the junction held 7 bases outside the gene matches. The CDR3 length is 16 residues. Germline V lookup: CDR1 SGHDN, CDR2 FVKESK.

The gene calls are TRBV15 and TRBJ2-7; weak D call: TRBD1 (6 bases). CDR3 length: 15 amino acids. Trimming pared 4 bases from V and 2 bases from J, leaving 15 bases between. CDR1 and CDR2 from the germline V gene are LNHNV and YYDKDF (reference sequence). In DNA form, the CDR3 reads TGTGCCACCAGCACCAACAGGGAAAATGCCTACGAGCAGTACTTC. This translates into CATSTNRENAYEQYF.

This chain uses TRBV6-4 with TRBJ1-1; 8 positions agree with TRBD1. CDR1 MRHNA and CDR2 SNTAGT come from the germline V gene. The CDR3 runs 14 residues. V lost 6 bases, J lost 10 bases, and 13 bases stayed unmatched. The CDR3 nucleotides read TGTGCCAGCAGCCCGACAGGGGCAGCGAGGGGAGCTTTCTTT. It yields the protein CASSPTGAARGAFF.

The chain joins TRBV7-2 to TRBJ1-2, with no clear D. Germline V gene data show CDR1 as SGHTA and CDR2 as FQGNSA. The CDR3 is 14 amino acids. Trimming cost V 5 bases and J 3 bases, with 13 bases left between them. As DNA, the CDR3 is TGTGCCAGCAGCCCTTCCCGGGGTGACTATGGCTACACCTTC. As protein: CASSPSRGDYGYTF.

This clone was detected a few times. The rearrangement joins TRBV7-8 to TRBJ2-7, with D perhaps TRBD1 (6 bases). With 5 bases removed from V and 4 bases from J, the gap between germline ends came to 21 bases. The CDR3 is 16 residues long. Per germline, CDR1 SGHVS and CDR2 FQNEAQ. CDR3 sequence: CASSRTITGPGYEQYF. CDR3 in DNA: TGTGCCAGCAGCCGGACCATTACAGGGCCTGGGTACGAGCAGTACTTC.

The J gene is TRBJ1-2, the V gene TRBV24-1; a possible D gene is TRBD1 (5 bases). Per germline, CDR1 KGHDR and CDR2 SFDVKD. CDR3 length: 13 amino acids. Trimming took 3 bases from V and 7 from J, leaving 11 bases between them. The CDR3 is CATSDGRVAGYTF. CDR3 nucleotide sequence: TGTGCCACCAGTGATGGCAGGGTGGCTGGCTACACCTTC.

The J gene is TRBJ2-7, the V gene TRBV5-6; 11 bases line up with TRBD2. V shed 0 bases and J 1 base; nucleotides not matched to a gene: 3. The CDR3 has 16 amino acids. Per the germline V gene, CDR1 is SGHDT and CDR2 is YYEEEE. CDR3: CASSLEGLAGSYEQYF. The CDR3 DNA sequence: TGTGCCAGCAGCTTGGAAGGACTAGCGGGTTCCTACGAGCAGTACTTC.

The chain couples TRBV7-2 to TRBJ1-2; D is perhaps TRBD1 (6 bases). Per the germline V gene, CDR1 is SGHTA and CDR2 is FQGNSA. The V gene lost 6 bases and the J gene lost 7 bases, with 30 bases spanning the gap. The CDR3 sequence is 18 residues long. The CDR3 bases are TGTGCCAGCAGTTCTGACTCGGACAGCCCAAGCAGGGGTAGTGGCTACACCTTC. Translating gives CASSSDSDSPSRGSGYTF.

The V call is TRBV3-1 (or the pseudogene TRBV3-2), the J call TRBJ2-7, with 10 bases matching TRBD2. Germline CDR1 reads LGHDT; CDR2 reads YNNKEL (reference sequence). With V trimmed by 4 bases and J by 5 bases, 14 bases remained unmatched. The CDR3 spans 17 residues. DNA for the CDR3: TGTGCCAGCAGCCGAATGATCCTAGCGGGAGAGTCCCACGAGCAGTACTTC. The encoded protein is CASSRMILAGESHEQYF.

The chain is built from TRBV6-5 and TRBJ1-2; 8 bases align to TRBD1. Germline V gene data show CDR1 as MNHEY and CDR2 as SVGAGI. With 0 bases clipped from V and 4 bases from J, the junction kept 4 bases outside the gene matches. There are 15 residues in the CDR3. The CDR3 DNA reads TGTGCCAGCAGTTACTCGAGCCAGGGGGCCTATGGCTACACCTTC. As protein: CASSYSSQGAYGYTF.